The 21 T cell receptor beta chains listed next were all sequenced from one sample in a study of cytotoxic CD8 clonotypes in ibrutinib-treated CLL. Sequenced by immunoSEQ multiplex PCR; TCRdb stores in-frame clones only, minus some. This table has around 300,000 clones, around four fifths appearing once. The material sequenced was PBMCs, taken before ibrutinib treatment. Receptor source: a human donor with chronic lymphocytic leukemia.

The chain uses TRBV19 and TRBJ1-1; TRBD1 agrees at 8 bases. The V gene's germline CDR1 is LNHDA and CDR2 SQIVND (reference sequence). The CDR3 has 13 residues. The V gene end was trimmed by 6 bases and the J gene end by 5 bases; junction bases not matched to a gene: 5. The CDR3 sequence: CASSVTGGTEAFF. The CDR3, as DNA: TGTGCCAGTAGCGTTACAGGGGGTACTGAAGCTTTCTTT.

The CDR3 is CASSLGTGGWFAYEQYF. DNA for the CDR3: TGCGCCAGCAGCTTGGGGACAGGGGGCTGGTTCGCCTACGAGCAGTACTTC. V is TRBV5-1 and J is TRBJ2-7; 11 bases fit TRBD1. This CDR3 is 17 amino acids long. With 0 bases clipped from V and 2 bases from J, the junction kept 7 bases outside the gene matches. Germline CDR1 is SGHRS and CDR2 is YFSETQ.

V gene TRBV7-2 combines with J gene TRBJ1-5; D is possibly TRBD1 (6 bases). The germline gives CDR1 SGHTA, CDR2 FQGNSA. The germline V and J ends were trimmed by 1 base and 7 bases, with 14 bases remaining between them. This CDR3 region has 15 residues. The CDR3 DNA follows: TGTGCCAGCAGCTTAGGGAGGGGGGGATACCAGCCCCAGCATTTT. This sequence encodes CASSLGRGGYQPQHF. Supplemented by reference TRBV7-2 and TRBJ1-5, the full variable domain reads GAGVSQSPSNKVTEKGKDVELRCDPISGHTALYWYRQSLGQGLEFLIYFQGNSAPDKSGLPSDRFSAERTGGSVSTLTIQRTQQEDSAVYLCASSLGRGGYQPQHFGDGTRLSIL.

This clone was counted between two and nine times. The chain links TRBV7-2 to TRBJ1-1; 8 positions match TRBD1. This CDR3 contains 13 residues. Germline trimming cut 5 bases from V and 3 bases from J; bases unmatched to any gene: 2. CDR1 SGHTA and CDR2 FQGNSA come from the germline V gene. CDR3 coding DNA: TGTGCCAGCAGCACGGACAGGGACACTGAAGCTTTCTTT. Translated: CASSTDRDTEAFF. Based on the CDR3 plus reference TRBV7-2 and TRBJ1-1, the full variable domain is GAGVSQSPSNKVTEKGKDVELRCDPISGHTALYWYRQSLGQGLEFLIYFQGNSAPDKSGLPSDRFSAERTGGSVSTLTIQRTQQEDSAVYLCASSTDRDTEAFFGQGTRLTVV.

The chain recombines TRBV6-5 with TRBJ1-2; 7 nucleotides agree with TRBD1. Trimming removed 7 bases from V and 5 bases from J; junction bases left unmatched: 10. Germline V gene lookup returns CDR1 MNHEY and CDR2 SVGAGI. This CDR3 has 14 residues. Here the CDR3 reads CASTNDRALYGYTF. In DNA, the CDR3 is TGTGCCAGCACTAATGACAGGGCCCTTTATGGCTACACCTTC.

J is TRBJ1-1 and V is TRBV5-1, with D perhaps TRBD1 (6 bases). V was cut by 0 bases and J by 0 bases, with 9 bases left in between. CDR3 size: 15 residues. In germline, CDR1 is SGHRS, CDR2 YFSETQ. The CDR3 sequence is CASSLEGGMNTEAFF. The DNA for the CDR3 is TGCGCCAGCAGCTTGGAAGGGGGGATGAACACTGAAGCTTTCTTT.

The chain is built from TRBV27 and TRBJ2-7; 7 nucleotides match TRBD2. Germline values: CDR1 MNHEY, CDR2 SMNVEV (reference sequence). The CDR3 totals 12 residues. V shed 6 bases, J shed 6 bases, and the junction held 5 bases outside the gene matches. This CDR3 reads CASRSWGGEQYF. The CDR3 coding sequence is TGTGCCAGCAGGTCATGGGGGGGCGAGCAGTACTTC.

CDR3 DNA sequence: TGTGCCAGCAGCCGTTACAGGGCTGACAATGAGCAGTTCTTC. Its protein product is CASSRYRADNEQFF. The chain combines TRBV7-2 with TRBJ2-1, with D possibly being TRBD1 (6 bases). V dropped 5 bases and J dropped 5 bases, with 13 bases sitting between them. Germline CDR1 reads SGHTA; CDR2 reads FQGNSA. The CDR3 loop spans 14 amino acids. Using reference TRBV7-2 and TRBJ2-1 for the parts outside the CDR3, the full variable domain is GAGVSQSPSNKVTEKGKDVELRCDPISGHTALYWYRQSLGQGLEFLIYFQGNSAPDKSGLPSDRFSAERTGGSVSTLTIQRTQQEDSAVYLCASSRYRADNEQFFGPGTRLTVL.

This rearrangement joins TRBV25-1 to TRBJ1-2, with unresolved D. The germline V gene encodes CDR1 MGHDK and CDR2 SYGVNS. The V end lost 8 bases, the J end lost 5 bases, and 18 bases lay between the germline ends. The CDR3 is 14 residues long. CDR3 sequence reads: CASRTSSERYGYTF. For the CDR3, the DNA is TGTGCCAGCCGTACGAGCAGTGAGAGATATGGCTACACCTTC.

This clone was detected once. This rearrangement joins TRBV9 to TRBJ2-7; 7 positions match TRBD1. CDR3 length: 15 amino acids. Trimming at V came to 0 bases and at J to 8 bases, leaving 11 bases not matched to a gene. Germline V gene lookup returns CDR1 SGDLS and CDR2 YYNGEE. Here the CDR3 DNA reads TGTGCCAGCAGCGTAGAGGTACGGACAGGCTCACAGCAGTACTTC. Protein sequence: CASSVEVRTGSQQYF.

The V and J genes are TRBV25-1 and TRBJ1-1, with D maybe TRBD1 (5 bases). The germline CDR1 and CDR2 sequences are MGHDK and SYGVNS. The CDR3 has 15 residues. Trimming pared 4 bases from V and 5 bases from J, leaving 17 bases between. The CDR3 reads CASSGDTRGKTEAFF. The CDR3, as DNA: TGTGCCAGCAGTGGCGACACTCGGGGGAAGACTGAAGCTTTCTTT.

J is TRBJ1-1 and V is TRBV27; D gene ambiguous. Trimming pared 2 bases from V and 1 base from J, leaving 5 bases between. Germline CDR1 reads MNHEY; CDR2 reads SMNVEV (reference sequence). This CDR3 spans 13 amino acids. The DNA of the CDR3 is TGTGCCAGCAGTTTACGCCCGAACACTGAAGCTTTCTTT. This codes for CASSLRPNTEAFF.

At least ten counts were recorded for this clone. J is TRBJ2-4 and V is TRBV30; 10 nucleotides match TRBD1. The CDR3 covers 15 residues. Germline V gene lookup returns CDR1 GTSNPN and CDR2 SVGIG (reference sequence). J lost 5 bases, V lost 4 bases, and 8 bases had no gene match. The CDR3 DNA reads TGTGCCTGGACAGGACAGGGGGAACCCCAAAACATTCAGTACTTC. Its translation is CAWTGQGEPQNIQYF. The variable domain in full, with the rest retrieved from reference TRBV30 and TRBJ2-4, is SQTIHQWPATLVQPVGSPLSLECTVEGTSNPNLYWYRQAAGRGLQLLFYSVGIGQISSEVPQNLSASRPQDRQFILSSKKLLLSDSGFYLCAWTGQGEPQNIQYFGAGTRLSVL.

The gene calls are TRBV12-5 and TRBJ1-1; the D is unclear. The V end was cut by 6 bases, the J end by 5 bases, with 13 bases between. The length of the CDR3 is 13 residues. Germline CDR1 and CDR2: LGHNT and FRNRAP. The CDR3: CASGRALRTEAFF. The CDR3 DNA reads TGTGCTAGTGGACGAGCTTTGAGGACTGAAGCTTTCTTT.

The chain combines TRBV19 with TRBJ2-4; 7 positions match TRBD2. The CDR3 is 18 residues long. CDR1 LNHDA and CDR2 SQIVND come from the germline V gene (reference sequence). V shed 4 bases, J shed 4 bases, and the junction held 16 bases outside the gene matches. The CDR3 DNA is TGTGCCAGTAGTACCCCGGCGGTTTTTGCGGGAGAGAAAAACATTCAGTACTTC. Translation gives CASSTPAVFAGEKNIQYF.

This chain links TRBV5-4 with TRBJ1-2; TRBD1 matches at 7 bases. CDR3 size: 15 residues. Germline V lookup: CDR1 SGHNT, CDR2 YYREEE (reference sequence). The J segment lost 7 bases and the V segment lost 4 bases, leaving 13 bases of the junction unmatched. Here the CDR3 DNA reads TGTGCCAGCAGCATAGATGGACAGGCATCGCGTGGCTACACCTTC. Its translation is CASSIDGQASRGYTF. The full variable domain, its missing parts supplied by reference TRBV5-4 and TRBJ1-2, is ETGVTQSPTHLIKTRGQQVTLRCSSQSGHNTVSWYQQALGQGPQFIFQYYREEENGRGNFPPRFSGLQFPNYSSELNVNALELDDSALYLCASSIDGQASRGYTFGSGTRLTVV.

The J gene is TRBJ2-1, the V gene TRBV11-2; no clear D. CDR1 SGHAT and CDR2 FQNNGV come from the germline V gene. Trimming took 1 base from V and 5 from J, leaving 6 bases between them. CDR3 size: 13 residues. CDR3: CASSLARNNEQFF. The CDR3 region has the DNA TGTGCCAGCAGCTTAGCCCGGAACAATGAGCAGTTCTTC.

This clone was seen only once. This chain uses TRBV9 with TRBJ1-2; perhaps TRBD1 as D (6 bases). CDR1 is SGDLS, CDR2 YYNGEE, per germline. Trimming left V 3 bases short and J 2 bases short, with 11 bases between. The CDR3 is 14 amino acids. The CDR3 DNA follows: TGTGCCAGCAGCGCGTCGACAGGAAACTATGGCTACACCTTC. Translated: CASSASTGNYGYTF.

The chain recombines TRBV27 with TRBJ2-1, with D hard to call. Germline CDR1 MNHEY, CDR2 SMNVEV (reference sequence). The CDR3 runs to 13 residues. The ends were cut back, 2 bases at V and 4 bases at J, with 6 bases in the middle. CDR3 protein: CASSLGLYNEQFF. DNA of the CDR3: TGTGCCAGCAGTTTAGGGCTATACAATGAGCAGTTCTTC.

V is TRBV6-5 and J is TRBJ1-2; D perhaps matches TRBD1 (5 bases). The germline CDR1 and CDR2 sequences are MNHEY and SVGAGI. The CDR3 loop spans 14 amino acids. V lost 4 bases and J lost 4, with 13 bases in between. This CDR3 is CASSSREMGYGYTF. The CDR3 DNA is TGTGCCAGCAGTTCCAGGGAAATGGGCTATGGCTACACCTTC.

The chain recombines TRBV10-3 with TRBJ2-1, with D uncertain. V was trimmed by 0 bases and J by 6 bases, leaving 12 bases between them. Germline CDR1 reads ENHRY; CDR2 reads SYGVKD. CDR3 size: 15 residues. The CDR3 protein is CAISESYGDGNEQFF. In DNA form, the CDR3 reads TGTGCCATCAGTGAGTCCTACGGTGATGGCAATGAGCAGTTCTTC.